A selection of T cell receptor beta chains follows, all from one sample in a study of human T cells and chemical hapten exposure. TCRdb re-analysed the RACE reads in MiXCR, keeping a single row per CDR3 protein. The sample has around 92,000 distinct CDR3 sequences; under 14% are singletons. Material: whole blood, obtained in connection with sensitization to the hapten diphenylcyclopropenone (DPC). Receptor source: a woman between 55 and 75 years old with alopecia areata. Some clones in this sample may be carry-over from other donors' samples. CDR3s leave out the opening cysteine and the closing phenylalanine or tryptophan.

11 | TRBJ1-5 | TRBV29-1 | SVEDQAGQPQH
11 | TRBJ2-2 | TRBV10-3 | AIREGNTGELF
12 | TRBJ1-1 | TRBV12-3/TRBV12-4 | ASGRNIGGTEAF
13 | TRBJ2-7 | TRBV4-1 | ASSQVPGGPYEQY
15 | TRBJ2-1 | TRBV12-3/TRBV12-4 | ASSTGLAGGSVNEQF
12 | TRBJ1-1 | TRBV2 | ASSVSSSGAEAF
16 | TRBJ2-3 | TRBV2 | ASSEDPLTKRGTDTQY
12 | TRBJ2-5 | TRBV20-1 | SARPPGGGETQY
11 | TRBJ1-1 | TRBV5-1 | ASSTNRDLEAF
12 | TRBJ2-7 | TRBV18 | ASSRRQVSYEQY
14 | TRBJ2-7 | TRBV10-2 | ASSESLPGTPLEQY
12 | TRBJ2-1 | TRBV12-3/TRBV12-4 | ASSLRGFLNEQF
11 | TRBJ2-3 | TRBV6-5 | ASSYFRADTQY
13 | TRBJ2-1 | TRBV12-3/TRBV12-4 | ASSSLEFQLAEQF
12 | TRBJ2-3 | TRBV20-1 | SARLAGLTDTQY
17 | TRBJ2-6 | TRBV19 | ASSLYGAGLDSGANVLT